This record covers a single T cell receptor (beta chain). Its target is unknown. This sample was included in a study of cytomegalovirus exposure and HLA in healthy donors. The study's findings and limits: Follow-up analysis later connected one missense variant in DCLRE1C with trimming of TCR beta V- and J-genes. A later analysis found common viral pathogens apparently linked to several of the most significant clusters. In a later analysis, productive TCRs from donors in an Asian-associated ancestry cluster reportedly carried fewer N-insertions than the cohort mean. In a later analysis, CMV-associated beta chains were mostly HLA-associated, it appeared.

The PCR employed 60 Vbeta primers together with 13 Jbeta primers. Profiled with immunoSEQ multiplex PCR; TCRdb holds only in-frame clones, not every one. Among some 200,000 clones listed, 84% were seen once. This sequence was found in a woman between 45 and 65 years old in good health and CMV-seropositive. The sequenced sample consisted of PBMCs.

In DNA, the CDR3 is TGTGCCAGCAGCTTAGCTGACAGCTACTATGGCTACACCTTC. Encoded protein: CASSLADSYYGYTF. The chain recombines TRBV7-2 with TRBJ1-2; a possible D gene is TRBD1 (5 bases). The V end lost 0 bases, the J end lost 3 bases, and 8 bases lay between the germline ends. The CDR3 totals 14 residues. Germline V gene data show CDR1 as SGHTA and CDR2 as FQGNSA.